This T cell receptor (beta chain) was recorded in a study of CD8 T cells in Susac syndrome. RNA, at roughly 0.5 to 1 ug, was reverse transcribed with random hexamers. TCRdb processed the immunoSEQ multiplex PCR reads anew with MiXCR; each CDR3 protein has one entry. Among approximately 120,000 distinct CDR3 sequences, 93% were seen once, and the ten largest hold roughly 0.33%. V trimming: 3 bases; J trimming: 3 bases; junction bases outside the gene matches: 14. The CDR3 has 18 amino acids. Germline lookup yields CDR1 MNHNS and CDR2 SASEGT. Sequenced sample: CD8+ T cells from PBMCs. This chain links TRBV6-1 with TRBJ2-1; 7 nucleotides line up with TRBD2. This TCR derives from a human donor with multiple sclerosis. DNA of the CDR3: TGTGCCAGCAGTGATTATCCAAGCGGGACGGACTACTACAATGAGCAGTTCTTC. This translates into CASSDYPSGTDYYNEQFF.